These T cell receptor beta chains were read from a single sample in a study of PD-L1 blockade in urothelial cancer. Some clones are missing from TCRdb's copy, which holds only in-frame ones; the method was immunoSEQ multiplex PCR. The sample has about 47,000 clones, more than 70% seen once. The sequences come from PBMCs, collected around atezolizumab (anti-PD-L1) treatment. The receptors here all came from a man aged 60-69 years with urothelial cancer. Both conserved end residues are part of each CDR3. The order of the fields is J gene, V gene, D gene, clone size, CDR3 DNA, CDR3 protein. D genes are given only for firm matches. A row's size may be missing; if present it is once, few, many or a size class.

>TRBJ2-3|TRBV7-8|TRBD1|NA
TGTGCCAGCAGGGAGAGAAGACAGGGCATCACAGATACGCAGTATTTT
CASRERRQGITDTQYF
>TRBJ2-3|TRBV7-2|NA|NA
TGTGCCAGCAGCTGGCGAGGCGGGGCAGATACGCAGTATTTT
CASSWRGGADTQYF
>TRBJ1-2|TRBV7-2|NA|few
TGTGCCAGCAGCGGGACACCCAACTATGGCTACACCTTC
CASSGTPNYGYTF
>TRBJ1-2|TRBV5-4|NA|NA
TGTGCCAGCAGCCTCCGGGGTGTCGGGATCATGGGCTACACCTTC
CASSLRGVGIMGYTF
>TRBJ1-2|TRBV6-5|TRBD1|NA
TGTGCCAGCAGTTACTCGGGACAGGGAAACTATGGCTACACCTTC
CASSYSGQGNYGYTF
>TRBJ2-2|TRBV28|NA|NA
TGTGCCAGCAGTTTAGCAGGGTCTGTTAGCGGGGAGCTGTTTTTT
CASSLAGSVSGELFF
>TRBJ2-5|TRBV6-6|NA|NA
TGTGCCAGCAGTTCTCTAGGGAGAGCGGAAAAAGAGACCCAGTACTTC
CASSSLGRAEKETQYF
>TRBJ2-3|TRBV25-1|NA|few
TGTGCCAGCAGTAGGTTAGGGGAAACAGGTGGAGATACGCAGTATTTT
CASSRLGETGGDTQYF
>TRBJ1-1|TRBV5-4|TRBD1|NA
TGTGCCAGCAGCGTATGGGACAGGAACACTGAAGCTTTCTTT
CASSVWDRNTEAFF
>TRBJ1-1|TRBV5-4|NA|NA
TGTGCCAGCAGCTTGAACAGGAACACTGAAGCTTTCTTT
CASSLNRNTEAFF
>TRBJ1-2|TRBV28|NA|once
TGTGCCAGCAGTGACGGAGGCAGCTTGGGCTACACCTTC
CASSDGGSLGYTF
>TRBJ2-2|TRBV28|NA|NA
TGTGCCAGCAGCAGCGGCGACTCCGGCACCGGGGAGCTGTTTTTT
CASSSGDSGTGELFF
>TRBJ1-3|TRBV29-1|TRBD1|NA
TGCAGCGCCGGGACAGGGACCGGAAACACCATATATTTT
CSAGTGTGNTIYF
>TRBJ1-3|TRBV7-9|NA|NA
TGTGCCAGCAGCCGATCGAGCTCTGGAAACACCATATATTTT
CASSRSSSGNTIYF
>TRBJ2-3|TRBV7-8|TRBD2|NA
TGTGCCAGCAGCGGTGGGAACCGGGGGGGTACAGATACGCAGTATTTT
CASSGGNRGGTDTQYF
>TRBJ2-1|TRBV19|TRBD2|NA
TGTGCCAGTAGTTTCAGAGCGGGAGGGCCTGGTAGGTACAATGAGCAGTTCTTC
CASSFRAGGPGRYNEQFF
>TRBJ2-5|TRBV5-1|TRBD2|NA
TGCGCCAGCAGCTTGAGGACTAGCGGGCAAGAGACCCAGTACTTC
CASSLRTSGQETQYF
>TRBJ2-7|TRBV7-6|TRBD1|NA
TGTGCCAGCAGCTGGGGACAGTTATACGAGCAGTACTTC
CASSWGQLYEQYF
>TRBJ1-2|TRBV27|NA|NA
TGTGCCAGCAGTGAACAGGGTTATGGCTACACCTTC
CASSEQGYGYTF
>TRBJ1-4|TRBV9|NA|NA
TGTGCCAGCAGCGTTGGACTCGGGGAAAAACTGTTTTTT
CASSVGLGEKLFF
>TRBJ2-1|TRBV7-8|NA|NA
TGTGCCAGCAGCCCCCTCCCAGGGCTCGACAATGAGCAGTTCTTC
CASSPLPGLDNEQFF
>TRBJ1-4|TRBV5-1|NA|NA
TGCGCCAGCAAGAACGGGGGTTCAACTAATGAAAAACTGTTTTTT
CASKNGGSTNEKLFF
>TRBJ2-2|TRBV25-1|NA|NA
TGTGCCAGCAGTGATCGGCTACAGGCGAACACCGGGGAGCTGTTTTTT
CASSDRLQANTGELFF
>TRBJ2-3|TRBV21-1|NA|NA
TGTGCCAGCAGCAAAGTGAGAGGGGGGGCGTGCACAGATACGCAGTATTTT
CASSKVRGGACTDTQYF
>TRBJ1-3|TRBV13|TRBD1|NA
TGTGCCAGCAGCTTTGGGACAGGGGGTTCTGGAAACACCATATATTTT
CASSFGTGGSGNTIYF
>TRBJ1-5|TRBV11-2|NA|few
TGTGCCAGCAGCCTTACAGGTACTGGCAATCAGCCCCAGCATTTT
CASSLTGTGNQPQHF
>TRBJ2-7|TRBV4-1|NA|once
TGCGCCAGCAGCCTAATCCAGGGTTCGGGCTCCTACGAGCAGTACTTC
CASSLIQGSGSYEQYF
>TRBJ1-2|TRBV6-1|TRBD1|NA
TGTGCCAGCAACCGACAGGGAACAGACTATGGCTACACCTTC
CASNRQGTDYGYTF
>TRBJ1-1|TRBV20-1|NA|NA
TGCAGTGAAGGGGATACTGAAGCTTTCTTT
CSEGDTEAFF
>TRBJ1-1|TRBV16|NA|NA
TGTGCCAGCAGCCAACATCCGGGACACTCGAACACTGAAGCTTTCTTT
CASSQHPGHSNTEAFF
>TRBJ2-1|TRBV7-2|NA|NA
TGTGCCAGCAGCTCCGACTGGGTACTAAGGGGGGGGAATGAGCAGTTCTTC
CASSSDWVLRGGNEQFF
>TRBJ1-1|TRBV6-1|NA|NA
TGTGCCAGTTCTCGACAGACGCTTGAAGCTTTCTTT
CASSRQTLEAFF
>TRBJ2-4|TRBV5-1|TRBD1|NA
TGCGCCAGCAGCCCGGGACAGGGGATGGACATTCAGTACTTC
CASSPGQGMDIQYF
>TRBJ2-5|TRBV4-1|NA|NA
TGCGCCAGCAGCCAAGTAATAGGGGAAGAGACCCAGTACTTC
CASSQVIGEETQYF
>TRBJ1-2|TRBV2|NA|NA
TGTGCCAGCAGTGAAGGCGGCCTTCCACCCTATGGCTACACCTTC
CASSEGGLPPYGYTF
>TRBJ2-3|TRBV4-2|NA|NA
TGTGCCAGCAGCCAAAGGGGACTGCACACAGATACGCAGTATTTT
CASSQRGLHTDTQYF
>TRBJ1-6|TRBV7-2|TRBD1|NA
TGTGCCAGCAGCCCGGACAGGGTTTATAATTCACCCCTCCACTTT
CASSPDRVYNSPLHF
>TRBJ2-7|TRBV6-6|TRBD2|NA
TGTGCCAGCAGACTTACTAGCGGGACAGGCTACGAGCAGTACTTC
CASRLTSGTGYEQYF
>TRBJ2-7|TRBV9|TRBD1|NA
TGTGCCAGCAGCGCTAGACAGGGAGCCGTCGAGCAGTACTTC
CASSARQGAVEQYF
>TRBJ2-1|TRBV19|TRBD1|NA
TGTGCCAGTACCACATTCGGGACAGGGCCTTACAATGAGCAGTTCTTC
CASTTFGTGPYNEQFF
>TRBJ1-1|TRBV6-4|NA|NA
TGTGCCAGCAGCCCGAGGAGTAGCACTGAAGCTTTCTTT
CASSPRSSTEAFF
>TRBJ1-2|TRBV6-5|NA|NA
TGTGCCAGCAGTGGCCTCAGGGATGGCTACACCTTC
CASSGLRDGYTF
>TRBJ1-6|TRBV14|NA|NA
TGTGCCAGCAGCATACAGGGTGGAGGTTTCCCCCTCCACTTT
CASSIQGGGFPLHF